Each of the 27 T cell receptor beta chains below was sequenced from the same sample in a study of blood T cell repertoires in COVID-19 (TCRdb year 2020). Library generation was performed with the immunoSEQ multiplex PCR assay. This is the immuneACCESS table as TCRdb keeps it, with only in-frame sequences that have V and J called. A part of the clones is gone; compared with another copy, unresolved V genes explain less than half, and the rest is unexplained. This sample gives 70,000 or so clones in total; more than 75% of them show up just once. The top ten clonotypes cover around 1.3% of the sample. Material: peripheral blood. The source of these receptors is a human donor in a cohort sampled during active COVID-19.

Here the CDR3 DNA reads TGTGCCATCAGTGGGGGACTGGTCTTCGCTGGAAACACCATATATTTT. Its translation is CAISGGLVFAGNTIYF. V usage is TRBV10-3 and J usage is TRBJ1-3; a weak D match, TRBD1 (5 bases). Germline V lookup: CDR1 ENHRY, CDR2 SYGVKD. The CDR3 consists of 16 residues. V was trimmed by 4 bases and J by 2 bases, leaving 15 bases between them.

The chain employs TRBV6-5 and TRBJ1-1; TRBD1 matches 8 bases. Trimming cost V 9 bases and J 3 bases; bases outside gene matches: 9. Germline V gene lookup returns CDR1 MNHEY and CDR2 SVGAGI. CDR3 length: 14 residues. The CDR3 DNA is TGTGCCAGTTGGCGAACAGGGGGACACACTGAAGCTTTCTTT. Its translation: CASWRTGGHTEAFF.

The chain is built from TRBV19 and TRBJ2-5; perhaps TRBD2 as D (6 bases). V lost 6 bases, J lost 1 base, and 12 bases lay in between. CDR3 length equals 14 residues. CDR1 and CDR2 (germline): LNHDA, SQIVND (reference sequence). CDR3 sequence reads: CASSPTRFQETQYF. CDR3 DNA sequence: TGTGCCAGTAGCCCGACTAGATTCCAAGAGACCCAGTACTTC. Variable domain in full (rest from reference TRBV19 and TRBJ2-5): DGGITQSPKYLFRKEGQNVTLSCEQNLNHDAMYWYRQDPGQGLRLIYYSQIVNDFQKGDIAEGYSVSREKKESFPLTVTSAQKNPTAFYLCASSPTRFQETQYFGPGTRLLVL.

The chain uses TRBV28 and TRBJ2-1, with TRBD2 matching over 8 bases. The CDR3 sequence is 16 residues long. Germline CDR1 is MDHEN and CDR2 is SYDVKM. The junction had 9 bases not matched to a gene; V was cut back by 3 bases and J by 5 bases. In DNA, the CDR3 is TGTGCCAGCAGTTTCTCCGGGACTAGGTTAAACAATGAGCAGTTCTTC. This gives the protein CASSFSGTRLNNEQFF.

The J gene is TRBJ2-3, the V gene TRBV7-2; D is ambiguous. Germline V gives CDR1 SGHTA, CDR2 FQGNSA. The germline V and J ends were trimmed by 4 bases and 0 bases, with 5 bases remaining between them. The CDR3 sequence is 13 residues long. DNA of the CDR3: TGTGCCAGCAGCTCGGGTAGCACAGATACGCAGTATTTT. Translated, it gives CASSSGSTDTQYF. The full variable domain, with the rest looked up from reference TRBV7-2 and TRBJ2-3, is GAGVSQSPSNKVTEKGKDVELRCDPISGHTALYWYRQSLGQGLEFLIYFQGNSAPDKSGLPSDRFSAERTGGSVSTLTIQRTQQEDSAVYLCASSSGSTDTQYFGPGTRLTVL.

The chain couples TRBV15 to TRBJ1-5, with D tentatively TRBD1 (6 bases). Germline CDR1 reads LNHNV; CDR2 reads YYDKDF (reference sequence). The CDR3 contains 14 residues. Trimming removed 5 bases at V and 5 bases at J, with 13 bases between. CDR3: CATSGWAGDQPQHF. In DNA, the CDR3 is TGTGCCACCAGCGGTTGGGCAGGGGATCAGCCCCAGCATTTT.

Here the CDR3 DNA reads TGTGCCAGCAGCTACCTCGGGAAAGGAAGCACTGAAGCTTTCTTT. Its translation is CASSYLGKGSTEAFF. The chain carries TRBV11-2 and TRBJ1-1; no definite D call. The germline gives CDR1 SGHAT, CDR2 FQNNGV. Trimming shortened V by 4 bases and J by 4 bases, and 16 bases separated the two germline ends. The CDR3 extends over 15 amino acids.

This chain links TRBV29-1 with TRBJ2-1; D unresolved. Germline V gene lookup returns CDR1 SQVTM and CDR2 ANQGSEA. The ends were cut back, 8 bases at V and 9 bases at J, with 23 bases in the middle. CDR3 size: 14 residues. The CDR3, as DNA: TGCAGCTGGGCAACCCCCTCCCCTAACGGTGAGCAGTTCTTC. Protein sequence: CSWATPSPNGEQFF.

The table lists this clone with a few counts. The CDR3 DNA follows: TGTGCCAGCAGCTTGTACGGCAGGGAAGTAACTGAAGCTTTCTTT. The encoded protein is CASSLYGREVTEAFF. This chain uses TRBV5-4 with TRBJ1-1; tentatively, D is TRBD1 (5 bases). The V end lost 1 base, the J end lost 5 bases, and 15 bases lay between the germline ends. This CDR3 is built from 15 residues. Germline CDR1 is SGHNT and CDR2 is YYREEE (reference sequence).

The rearrangement uses TRBV9 and TRBJ1-3; 9 bases map to TRBD1. Trimming at V came to 3 bases and at J to 0 bases, leaving 7 bases not matched to a gene. Germline V gives CDR1 SGDLS, CDR2 YYNGEE. The CDR3 has 17 residues. CDR3 sequence reads: CASSARTGETSGNTIYF. The CDR3 DNA is TGTGCCAGCAGCGCTCGGACAGGGGAGACCTCTGGAAACACCATATATTTT.

The chain carries TRBV27 and TRBJ1-6, with D possibly being TRBD1 (5 bases). Trimming took off 3 bases at V and 4 bases at J, with 10 bases between the two ends. This CDR3 contains 15 residues. Germline V gene lookup returns CDR1 MNHEY and CDR2 SMNVEV (reference sequence). The CDR3 loop reads CASSFEGAYNSPLHF. DNA of the CDR3: TGTGCCAGCAGTTTTGAAGGGGCGTATAATTCACCCCTCCACTTT.

On this clone itself: One junction end does not reproduce the germline sequence, and a read error may be involved. The chain couples TRBV5-1 to TRBJ2-1; TRBD1 might be the D (6 bases). The CDR3 length is 15 residues. Germline-derived CDR1 and CDR2 are SGHRS and YFSETQ. The CDR3 DNA reads as TGCGCCAGCAGTTTGGACAGCGGAATCTACAATGAGCAGTTCTTC. The encoded protein is CASSLDSGIYNEQFF.

This chain uses TRBV28 with TRBJ2-7; TRBD1 agrees at 7 bases. Germline V gene lookup returns CDR1 MDHEN and CDR2 SYDVKM. This CDR3 is built from 13 residues. V gave up 8 bases and J gave up 2 bases; unmatched junction bases: 6. This CDR3 is CASFGTAAYEQYF. The CDR3, as DNA: TGTGCCAGCTTCGGGACAGCAGCCTACGAGCAGTACTTC.

This chain uses TRBV11-3 with TRBJ2-7, with D tentatively TRBD2 (5 bases). V was pared by 0 bases and J by 1 base, with 13 bases between. Germline lookup yields CDR1 SGHNT and CDR2 YENEEA. The CDR3 runs 16 residues. CDR3 nucleotide sequence: TGTGCCAGCAGCTTAGAGAAAGGCGGAGGTTCCTACGAGCAGTACGTC. Its protein is CASSLEKGGGSYEQYV.

J is TRBJ2-7 and V is TRBV7-6; 12 nucleotides match TRBD2. CDR1 is SGHVS, CDR2 FNYEAQ, per germline. CDR3 length equals 15 residues. J was trimmed by 6 bases and V by 5 bases; bases with no gene match: 8. The CDR3 DNA reads as TGTGCCAGCAGCACCGGACTAGCGGGATCGGGCGAGCAGTACTTC. It is translated as CASSTGLAGSGEQYF.

This chain connects TRBV2 to TRBJ1-1; TRBD1 aligns across 7 bases. Germline V lookup: CDR1 SNHLY, CDR2 FYNNEI. With 6 bases clipped from V and 8 bases from J, the junction kept 12 bases outside the gene matches. CDR3 length: 14 residues. CDR3 bases: TGTGCCAGCAGACGACAGGGACAGCTCCTAGAAGCTTTCTTT. It specifies CASRRQGQLLEAFF.

This rearrangement joins TRBV3-1 (or the pseudogene TRBV3-2) to TRBJ2-7; a possible D gene is TRBD1 (5 bases). The V gene lost 4 bases and the J gene lost 0 bases, with 19 bases spanning the gap. Germline V CDR1 and CDR2: LGHDT, YNNKEL (reference sequence). The CDR3 sequence is 17 residues long. The CDR3 protein is CASSPKSSTDSSYEQYF. CDR3 coding DNA: TGTGCCAGCAGCCCCAAAAGTTCGACAGATAGCTCCTACGAGCAGTACTTC.

The V gene is TRBV6-2 or TRBV6-3, the J gene TRBJ2-7; 11 bases agree with TRBD2. J lost 3 bases, V lost 4 bases, and 2 bases had no gene match. Germline CDR1 and CDR2: MNHEY and SVGEGT. The CDR3 is 14 residues long. The CDR3 loop reads CASSFLAGGYEQYF. CDR3 DNA: TGTGCCAGCAGTTTCCTAGCGGGGGGCTACGAGCAGTACTTC.

This clone appeared a few times. The CDR3 is CASKGEENTEAFF. CDR3 DNA: TGCGCCAGCAAAGGAGAGGAGAACACTGAAGCTTTCTTT. The chain combines TRBV5-1 with TRBJ1-1, with D unresolved. CDR3 length: 13 residues. The V end was cut by 6 bases, the J end by 1 base, with 10 bases between. CDR1 and CDR2 from the germline V gene are SGHRS and YFSETQ.

The CDR3: CSVGVSGTGGYRISNEQFF. CDR3 DNA: TGCAGCGTTGGAGTATCAGGGACAGGGGGCTACCGGATCTCCAATGAGCAGTTCTTC. The rearrangement uses TRBV29-1 and TRBJ2-1, with TRBD1 matching 12 bases. Germline CDR1 reads SQVTM; CDR2 reads ANQGSEA. The CDR3 spans 19 residues. V lost 4 bases to trimming and J lost 6 bases; unmatched junction nucleotides: 19.

The V gene is TRBV7-2, the J gene TRBJ2-3, with TRBD2 matching over 12 bases. The CDR3 has 15 amino acids. In germline, CDR1 is SGHTA, CDR2 FQGNSA. J was trimmed by 5 bases and V by 6 bases; bases with no gene match: 6. Here the CDR3 reads CASRLGLAGLDTQYF. The CDR3 DNA is TGTGCCAGCAGGTTGGGACTAGCGGGCTTAGATACGCAGTATTTT.

The chain recombines TRBV5-1 with TRBJ1-1; the D gene is possibly TRBD1 (5 bases). Trimming left V 3 bases short and J 1 base short, with 22 bases between. This CDR3 has 18 residues. CDR1 is SGHRS, CDR2 YFSETQ, per germline. In nucleotides, the CDR3 is TGCGCCAGCAGCTCGGGACTCTCCCCAGGGAATAAGAACACTGAAGCTTTCTTT. Translating it yields CASSSGLSPGNKNTEAFF.

The sample holds one count of this clone. The chain is built from TRBV21-1 and TRBJ2-1; TRBD2, the table's D call, lacks a check against the DNA. TRBV21-1 is termed a pseudogene. This CDR3 spans 15 amino acids. The CDR3 nucleotides are TGTGCCAGCAGCAAAGAGGGCGGGAGTAGAGATGAGCAGTTCTTC. Protein product: CASSKEGGSRDEQFF.

A few counts support this clone. The gene calls are TRBV5-4 and TRBJ2-7; 7 positions match TRBD2. Germline V gene data show CDR1 as SGHNT and CDR2 as YYREEE (reference sequence). CDR3 length: 15 amino acids. J lost 3 bases, V lost 7 bases, and 13 bases had no gene match. The CDR3 region has the DNA TGTGCCAGCGGCACAGCAAGCGGGGCCAGCTACGAGCAGTACTTC. Translated: CASGTASGASYEQYF.

In its sample, this clone was seen a few times. The chain couples TRBV11-3 to TRBJ1-6, with 7 bases lining up with TRBD1. This CDR3 has 15 amino acids. Germline CDR1 and CDR2: SGHNT and YENEEA. Trimming at V came to 3 bases and at J to 13 bases, leaving 12 bases not matched to a gene. CDR3 sequence (DNA): TGTGCCAGCAGCTTGAACAGGGGCATCGCGTCGCCCCTCCACTTT. Encoded protein: CASSLNRGIASPLHF.

The chain uses TRBV19 and TRBJ1-4; maybe TRBD1 (6 bases). V lost 6 bases and J 0 bases, leaving 11 bases between the germline ends. This CDR3 has 15 amino acids. The V gene's germline CDR1 is LNHDA and CDR2 SQIVND (reference sequence). CDR3 sequence reads: CASRKQGATNEKLFF. In nucleotides, the CDR3 is TGTGCCAGTAGGAAACAGGGTGCAACTAATGAAAAACTGTTTTTT.

CDR3 amino acids: CASSYRRGSTDTQYF. In nucleotides, the CDR3 is TGTGCCAGCAGTTACCGGCGGGGTAGCACAGATACGCAGTATTTT. The chain is built from TRBV6-5 and TRBJ2-3; weak D call: TRBD2 (6 bases). Germline assignment: CDR1 MNHEY and CDR2 SVGAGI. The V end lost 2 bases, the J end lost 0 bases, and 9 bases lay between the germline ends. The CDR3 extends over 15 amino acids.